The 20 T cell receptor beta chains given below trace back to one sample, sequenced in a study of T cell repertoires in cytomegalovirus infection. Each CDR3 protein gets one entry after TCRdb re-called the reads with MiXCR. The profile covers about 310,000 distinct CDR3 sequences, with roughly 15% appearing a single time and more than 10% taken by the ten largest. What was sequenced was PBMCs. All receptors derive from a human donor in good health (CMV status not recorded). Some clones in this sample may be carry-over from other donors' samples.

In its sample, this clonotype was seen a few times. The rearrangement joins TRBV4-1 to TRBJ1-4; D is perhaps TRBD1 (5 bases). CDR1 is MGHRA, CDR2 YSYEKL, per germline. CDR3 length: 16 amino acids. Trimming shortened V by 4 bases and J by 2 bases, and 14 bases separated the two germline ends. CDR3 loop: CASSLDRDPTNEKLFF. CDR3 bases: TGCGCCAGCAGCCTAGACCGGGACCCTACTAATGAAAAACTGTTTTTT.

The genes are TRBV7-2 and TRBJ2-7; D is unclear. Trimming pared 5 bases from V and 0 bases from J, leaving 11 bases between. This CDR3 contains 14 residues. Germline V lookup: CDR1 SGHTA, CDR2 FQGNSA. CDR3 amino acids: CASSAQATSYEQYF. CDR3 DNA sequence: TGTGCCAGCAGCGCGCAGGCAACCTCCTACGAGCAGTACTTC. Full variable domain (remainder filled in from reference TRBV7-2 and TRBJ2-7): GAGVSQSPSNKVTEKGKDVELRCDPISGHTALYWYRQSLGQGLEFLIYFQGNSAPDKSGLPSDRFSAERTGGSVSTLTIQRTQQEDSAVYLCASSAQATSYEQYFGPGTRLTVT.

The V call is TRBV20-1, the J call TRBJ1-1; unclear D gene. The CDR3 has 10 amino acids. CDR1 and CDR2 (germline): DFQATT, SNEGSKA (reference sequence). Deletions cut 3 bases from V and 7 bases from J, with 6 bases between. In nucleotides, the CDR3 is TGCAGTGCTAGCTCGGATGAAGCTTTCTTT. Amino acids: CSASSDEAFF.

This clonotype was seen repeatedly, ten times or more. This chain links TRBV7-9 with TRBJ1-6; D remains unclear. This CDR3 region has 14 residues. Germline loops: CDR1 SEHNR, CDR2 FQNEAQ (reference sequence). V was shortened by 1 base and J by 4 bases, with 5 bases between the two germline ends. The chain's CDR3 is CASSLEQYNSPLHF. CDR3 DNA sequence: TGTGCCAGCAGCTTAGAACAGTATAATTCACCCCTCCACTTT. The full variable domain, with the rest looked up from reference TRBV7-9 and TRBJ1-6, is DTGVSQNPRHKITKRGQNVTFRCDPISEHNRLYWYRQTLGQGPEFLTYFQNEAQLEKSRLLSDRFSAERPKGSFSTLEIQRTEQGDSAMYLCASSLEQYNSPLHFGNGTRLTVT.

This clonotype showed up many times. CDR3 nucleotide sequence: TGTGCCAGCAGCCCCGTGGGACAGGGGAATGAAAAACTGTTTTTT. It encodes CASSPVGQGNEKLFF. The rearrangement uses TRBV7-6 and TRBJ1-4, with 10 bases fitting TRBD1. CDR1 and CDR2 from the germline V gene are SGHVS and FNYEAQ. This CDR3 is 15 amino acids long. V lost 5 bases, J lost 5 bases, and 5 bases stayed unmatched.

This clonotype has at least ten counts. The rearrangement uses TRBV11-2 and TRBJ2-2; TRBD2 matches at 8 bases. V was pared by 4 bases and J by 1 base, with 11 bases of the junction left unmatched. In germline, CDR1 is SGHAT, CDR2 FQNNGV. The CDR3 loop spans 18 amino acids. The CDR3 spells CASSSDRTSFLNTGELFF. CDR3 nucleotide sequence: TGTGCCAGCAGCTCAGACAGGACTAGCTTCCTGAACACCGGGGAGCTGTTTTTT. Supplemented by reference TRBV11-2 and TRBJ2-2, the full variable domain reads EAGVAQSPRYKIIEKRQSVAFWCNPISGHATLYWYQQILGQGPKLLIQFQNNGVVDDSQLPKDRFSAERLKGVDSTLKIQPAKLEDSAVYLCASSSDRTSFLNTGELFFGEGSRLTVL.

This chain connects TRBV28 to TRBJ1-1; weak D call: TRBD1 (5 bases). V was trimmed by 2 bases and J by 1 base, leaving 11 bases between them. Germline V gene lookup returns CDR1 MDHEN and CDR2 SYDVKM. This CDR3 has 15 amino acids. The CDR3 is CASSLRDPGNTEAFF. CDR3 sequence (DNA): TGTGCCAGCAGTTTAAGGGACCCCGGGAACACTGAAGCTTTCTTT.

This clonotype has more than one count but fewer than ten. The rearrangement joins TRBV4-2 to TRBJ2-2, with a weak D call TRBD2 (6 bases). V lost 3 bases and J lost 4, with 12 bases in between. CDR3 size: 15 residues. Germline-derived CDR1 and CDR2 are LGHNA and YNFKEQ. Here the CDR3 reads CASSQVGLPTGELFF. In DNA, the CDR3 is TGTGCCAGCAGCCAGGTGGGACTTCCCACCGGGGAGCTGTTTTTT.

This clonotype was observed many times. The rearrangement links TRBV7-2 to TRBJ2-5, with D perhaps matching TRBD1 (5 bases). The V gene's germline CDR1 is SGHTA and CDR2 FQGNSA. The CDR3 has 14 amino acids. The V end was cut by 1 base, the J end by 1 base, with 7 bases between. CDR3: CASSLDRSQETQYF. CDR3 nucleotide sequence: TGTGCCAGCAGCTTAGACAGGAGCCAAGAGACCCAGTACTTC.

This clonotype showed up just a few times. CDR3 sequence (DNA): TGTGCCAGCAGTGACCGAACAGGGATAAAGGGTGGCTACACCTTC. Protein: CASSDRTGIKGGYTF. The rearrangement uses TRBV6-1 and TRBJ1-2; TRBD1 might be the D (6 bases). CDR1 and CDR2 from the germline V gene are MNHNS and SASEGT. Between the trimmed V and J ends, which lost 3 bases and 7 bases, there was a span of 18 bases. The CDR3 sequence is 15 residues long.

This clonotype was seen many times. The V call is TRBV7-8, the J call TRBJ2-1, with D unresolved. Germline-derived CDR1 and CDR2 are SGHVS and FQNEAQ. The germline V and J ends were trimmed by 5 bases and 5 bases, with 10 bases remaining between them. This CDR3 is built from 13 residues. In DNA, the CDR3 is TGTGCCAGCAGCACGACTCGTAACAATGAGCAGTTCTTC. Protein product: CASSTTRNNEQFF.

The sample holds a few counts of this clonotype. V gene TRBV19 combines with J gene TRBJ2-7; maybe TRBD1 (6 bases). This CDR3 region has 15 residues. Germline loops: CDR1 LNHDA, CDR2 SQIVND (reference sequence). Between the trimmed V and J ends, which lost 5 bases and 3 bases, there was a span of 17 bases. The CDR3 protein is CASSSIQGSDYEQYF. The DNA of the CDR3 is TGTGCCAGTAGTTCCATACAGGGATCCGACTACGAGCAGTACTTC. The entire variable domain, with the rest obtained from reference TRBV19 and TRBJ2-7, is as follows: DGGITQSPKYLFRKEGQNVTLSCEQNLNHDAMYWYRQDPGQGLRLIYYSQIVNDFQKGDIAEGYSVSREKKESFPLTVTSAQKNPTAFYLCASSSIQGSDYEQYFGPGTRLTVT.

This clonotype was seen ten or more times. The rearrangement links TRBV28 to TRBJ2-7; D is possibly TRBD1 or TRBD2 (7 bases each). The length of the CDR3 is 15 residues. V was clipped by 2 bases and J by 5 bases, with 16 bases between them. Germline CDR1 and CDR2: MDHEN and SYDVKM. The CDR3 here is CASSLGGRGGNEQYF. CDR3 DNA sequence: TGTGCCAGCAGTTTAGGCGGCAGGGGGGGCAACGAGCAGTACTTC.

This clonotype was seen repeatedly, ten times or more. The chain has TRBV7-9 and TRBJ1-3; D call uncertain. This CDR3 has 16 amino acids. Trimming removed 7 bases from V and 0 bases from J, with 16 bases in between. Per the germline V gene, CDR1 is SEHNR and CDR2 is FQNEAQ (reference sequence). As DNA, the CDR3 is TGTGCCAGCACTCGCCCGTTAGGGTCCTCTGGAAACACCATATATTTT. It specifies CASTRPLGSSGNTIYF. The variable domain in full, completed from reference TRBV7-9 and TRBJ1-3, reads DTGVSQNPRHKITKRGQNVTFRCDPISEHNRLYWYRQTLGQGPEFLTYFQNEAQLEKSRLLSDRFSAERPKGSFSTLEIQRTEQGDSAMYLCASTRPLGSSGNTIYFGEGSWLTVV.

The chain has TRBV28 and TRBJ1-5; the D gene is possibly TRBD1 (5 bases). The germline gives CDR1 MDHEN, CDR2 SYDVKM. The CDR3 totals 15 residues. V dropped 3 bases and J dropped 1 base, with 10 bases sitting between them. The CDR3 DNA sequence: TGTGCCAGCAGTTTCAGACAGATCAGCAATCAGCCCCAGCATTTT. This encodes CASSFRQISNQPQHF.

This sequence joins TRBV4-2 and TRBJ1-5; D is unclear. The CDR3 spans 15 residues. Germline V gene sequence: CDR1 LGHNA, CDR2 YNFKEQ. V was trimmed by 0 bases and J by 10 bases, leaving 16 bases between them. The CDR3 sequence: CASSQETSRPFPQHF. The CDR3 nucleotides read TGTGCCAGCAGCCAAGAAACGTCAAGGCCTTTCCCCCAGCATTTT.

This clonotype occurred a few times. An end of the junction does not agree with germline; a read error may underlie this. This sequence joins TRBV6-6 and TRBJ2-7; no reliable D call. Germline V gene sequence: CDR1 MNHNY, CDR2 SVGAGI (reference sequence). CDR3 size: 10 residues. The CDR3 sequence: CASSSHVVVF. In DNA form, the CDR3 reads TGTGCCAGCAGTTCCCATGTGGTAGTTTTC.

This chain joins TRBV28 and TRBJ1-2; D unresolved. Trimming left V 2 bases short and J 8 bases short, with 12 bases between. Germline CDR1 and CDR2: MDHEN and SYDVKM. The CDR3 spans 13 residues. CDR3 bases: TGTGCCAGCAGTTTAGAGGGTGCGGGGGGCTACACCTTC. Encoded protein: CASSLEGAGGYTF.

The CDR3 DNA sequence: TGTGCCAGCAGCCAATCCGGGACAACTTCCTACGAGCAGTACTTC. It is translated as CASSQSGTTSYEQYF. This chain joins TRBV6-2 or TRBV6-3 and TRBJ2-7; a weak D match, TRBD1 (6 bases). The CDR3 loop spans 15 amino acids. The ends were cut back, 6 bases at V and 1 base at J, with 16 bases in the middle. Germline V gene sequence: CDR1 MNHEY, CDR2 SVGEGT.

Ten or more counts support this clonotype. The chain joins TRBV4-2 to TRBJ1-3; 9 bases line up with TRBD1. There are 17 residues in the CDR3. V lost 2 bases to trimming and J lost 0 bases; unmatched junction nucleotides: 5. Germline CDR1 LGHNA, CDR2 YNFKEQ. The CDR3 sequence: CASSQRTGVNSGNTIYF. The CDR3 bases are TGTGCCAGCAGCCAACGGACAGGGGTAAACTCTGGAAACACCATATATTTT.